The entry below describes one T cell receptor beta chain. This sample is part of a study of blood T cell repertoires in COVID-19. About the research overall: Sources were T cells, B-cell-depleted T cells, or PBMCs; the material itself was cDNA or gDNA.

Per the original data handling: Nucleated cell number was recorded as an estimate derived from reference gene primer amplification. TCRdb's copy holds only in-frame clones and misses some; the assay was immunoSEQ multiplex PCR. That table gives V, J and clone size, and the DNA gave D and trimming. Here the sample spans 35,000 to 55,000 clones, about 85% being singletons. CDR3 length equals 12 residues. The germline gives CDR1 LGHDT, CDR2 YNNKEL (reference sequence). With 4 bases removed from V and 3 bases from J, the gap between germline ends came to 6 bases. The gene calls are TRBV3-1 (or the pseudogene TRBV3-2) and TRBJ2-5, with D hard to call. The receptor comes from a woman in her seventies in a cohort sampled during active COVID-19. Sequenced material: peripheral blood. The CDR3 sequence: CASSRAEETQYF. The CDR3 nucleotides are TGTGCCAGCAGCCGGGCCGAAGAGACCCAGTACTTC.